The 29 T cell receptor beta chains in this list originate from one sample, sequenced in a study of blood T cell repertoires in COVID-19. Measured with immunoSEQ multiplex PCR; TCRdb has only the in-frame clones, and not every one. The profile shows approximately 94,000 clones, 88% of them singletons. The material sequenced was peripheral blood. Receptors were obtained from a woman older than 75 with active COVID-19.

The CDR3 DNA reads as TGTGCCAGCAGTTCCCCCGGGAGAATCGGCACAGATACGCAGTATTTT. It yields the protein CASSSPGRIGTDTQYF. This chain joins TRBV28 and TRBJ2-3, with D possibly matching TRBD2 (6 bases). The germline V and J ends were trimmed by 4 bases and 1 base, with 15 bases remaining between them. This CDR3 has 16 amino acids. The V gene's germline CDR1 is MDHEN and CDR2 SYDVKM. The variable domain in full, completed from reference TRBV28 and TRBJ2-3, reads DVKVTQSSRYLVKRTGEKVFLECVQDMDHENMFWYRQDPGLGLRLIYFSYDVKMKEKGDIPEGYSVSREKKERFSLILESASTNQTSMYLCASSSPGRIGTDTQYFGPGTRLTVL.

V and J are TRBV15 and TRBJ2-1; TRBD2 aligns across 9 bases. This CDR3 has 16 residues. Losses at the gene ends were 4 bases for V and 6 bases for J; bases not matched to a gene: 10. Looked up from germline, CDR1 is LNHNV and CDR2 is YYDKDF (reference sequence). CDR3 nucleotide sequence: TGTGCCACCAGCAAACCGGGACTAGCCCCCGTCAATGAGCAGTTCTTC. This sequence encodes CATSKPGLAPVNEQFF.

V usage is TRBV11-3 and J usage is TRBJ2-2; D not certain. This CDR3 comprises 13 residues. Trimming left V 3 bases short and J 3 bases short, with 5 bases between. Germline CDR1 SGHNT, CDR2 YENEEA. The chain's CDR3 is CASSFEYTGELFF. The CDR3 bases are TGTGCCAGCAGCTTCGAGTACACCGGGGAGCTGTTTTTT.

V is TRBV18 and J is TRBJ2-2, with D tentatively TRBD2 (5 bases). V shed 8 bases and J shed 5 bases, with 9 bases lying between them. Germline V gene data show CDR1 as KGHSH and CDR2 as LQKENI. The CDR3 totals 12 residues. The CDR3 region has the DNA TGTGCCAGCGACACTAGGACCGGGGAGCTGTTTTTT. Translating gives CASDTRTGELFF.

This chain connects TRBV28 to TRBJ1-4, with D maybe TRBD1 (5 bases). Germline CDR1 and CDR2: MDHEN and SYDVKM. There are 15 residues in the CDR3. V was shortened by 8 bases and J by 8 bases, with 21 bases between the two germline ends. In nucleotides, the CDR3 is TGTGCCAGCGGGAGGCAGGGCAATGATGAGGAAAAACTGTTTTTT. Translation: CASGRQGNDEEKLFF.

V usage is TRBV29-1 and J usage is TRBJ1-1; D possibly corresponds to TRBD1 (6 bases). V was cut by 4 bases and J by 3 bases, with 18 bases left in between. The CDR3 extends over 15 amino acids. Germline assignment: CDR1 SQVTM and CDR2 ANQGSEA. The CDR3 DNA sequence: TGCAGCGTTGCGGGATACGACAGGAAGCACACTGAAGCTTTCTTT. This sequence encodes CSVAGYDRKHTEAFF.

This clone has only one observation. The rearrangement uses TRBV5-1 and TRBJ2-5; 8 bases match TRBD2. This CDR3 has 14 amino acids. Per the germline V gene, CDR1 is SGHRS and CDR2 is YFSETQ. Trimming cost V 3 bases and J 4 bases; bases outside gene matches: 5. CDR3 DNA: TGCGCCAGCAGCTCCCCGGGGGGGGGAGAGACCCAGTACTTC. Encoded protein: CASSSPGGGETQYF.

CDR3 coding DNA: TGTGCCAGCAGCTTAAGAACTAGCGGGAATAAAAGAGATACGCAGTATTTT. Protein product: CASSLRTSGNKRDTQYF. The chain combines TRBV7-6 with TRBJ2-3; 10 bases are a match to TRBD2. CDR3 size: 17 residues. V lost 2 bases to trimming and J lost 5 bases; unmatched junction nucleotides: 10. From germline, CDR1 is SGHVS and CDR2 FNYEAQ.

The chain has TRBV18 and TRBJ2-3; D is perhaps TRBD1 (8 bases). CDR1 and CDR2 (germline): KGHSH, LQKENI. This CDR3 has 16 residues. Trimming cost V 3 bases and J 7 bases, with 20 bases left between them. CDR3 bases: TGTGCCAGCTCACCCACCGCAGACAGGGGACTACATACGCAGTATTTT. Translation gives CASSPTADRGLHTQYF.

This chain links TRBV6-4 with TRBJ2-2; D might be TRBD2 (6 bases). Germline V gives CDR1 MRHNA, CDR2 SNTAGT. CDR3 length: 14 residues. V was cut by 0 bases and J by 6 bases, with 8 bases left in between. In nucleotides, the CDR3 is TGTGCCAGCAGTGACTCCCCGGGAGCCGGGGAGCTGTTTTTT. The encoded protein is CASSDSPGAGELFF.

The chain has TRBV7-8 and TRBJ2-3; no clear D. This CDR3 has 13 residues. Per the germline V gene, CDR1 is SGHVS and CDR2 is FQNEAQ. V lost 4 bases to trimming and J lost 0 bases, with 5 bases between them. In nucleotides, the CDR3 is TGTGCCAGCAGCTCCTATAGCACAGATACGCAGTATTTT. Protein sequence: CASSSYSTDTQYF.

This chain joins TRBV6-5 and TRBJ1-5; 8 positions agree with TRBD1. The CDR3 sequence is 15 residues long. Germline CDR1 reads MNHEY; CDR2 reads SVGAGI. Losses at the gene ends were 5 bases for V and 5 bases for J; bases not matched to a gene: 8. CDR3 sequence: CASSPRDRRYQPQHF. The CDR3 DNA follows: TGTGCCAGCAGTCCCCGGGACAGGCGCTATCAGCCCCAGCATTTT.

V usage is TRBV9 and J usage is TRBJ2-1; D not certain. The V end was cut by 0 bases, the J end by 4 bases, with 5 bases between. The V gene's germline CDR1 is SGDLS and CDR2 YYNGEE. The CDR3 runs to 13 residues. The CDR3 nucleotides are TGTGCCAGCAGCGTAGCCACTTACAATGAGCAGTTCTTC. Translation gives CASSVATYNEQFF.

The V and J genes are TRBV5-1 and TRBJ2-5, with 7 bases aligning to TRBD1. V was pared by 4 bases and J by 4 bases, with 10 bases of the junction left unmatched. This CDR3 has 15 residues. Germline CDR1 SGHRS, CDR2 YFSETQ. CDR3 DNA: TGCGCCAGCAGCGCCACCGGACAGGATTCAGAGACCCAGTACTTC. Protein: CASSATGQDSETQYF.

A few counts support this clone. The chain joins TRBV5-4 to TRBJ2-3; the match to TRBD2 covers 10 bases. This CDR3 contains 18 residues. Trimming cost V 3 bases and J 10 bases; bases outside gene matches: 20. Germline CDR1 is SGHNT and CDR2 is YYREEE (reference sequence). The CDR3 nucleotides are TGTGCCAGCAGCTCCGGCACTAGCGGGGCCACCCGGGGGGCGTCGCAGTATTTT. This encodes CASSSGTSGATRGASQYF.

The chain recombines TRBV24-1 with TRBJ2-1; D is possibly TRBD2 (6 bases). CDR3 length: 13 residues. V shed 10 bases and J shed 2 bases, with 11 bases lying between them. Germline assignment: CDR1 KGHDR and CDR2 SFDVKD. In DNA, the CDR3 is TGTGCCACTGGGTGGGGGGCCTACAATGAGCAGTTCTTC. The encoded protein is CATGWGAYNEQFF.

The chain couples TRBV5-1 to TRBJ2-7; TRBD2 agrees at 9 bases. The germline CDR1 and CDR2 sequences are SGHRS and YFSETQ. Trimming cost V 3 bases and J 3 bases; bases outside gene matches: 4. CDR3 length: 14 amino acids. In DNA, the CDR3 is TGCGCCAGCAGCTCCCCTAGCGGGAACTACGAGCAGTACTTC. Translating it yields CASSSPSGNYEQYF.

The chain has TRBV5-1 and TRBJ2-5; TRBD2 aligns across 13 bases. The germline V gene has CDR1 SGHRS and CDR2 YFSETQ. The J segment lost 4 bases and the V segment lost 4 bases, leaving 10 bases of the junction unmatched. CDR3 length: 17 amino acids. The CDR3 bases are TGCGCCAGCAGCGTAGGACTAGCGGGAGATCGGGGAGAGACCCAGTACTTC. Protein: CASSVGLAGDRGETQYF.

The rearrangement joins TRBV7-3 to TRBJ2-2; unclear D gene. V dropped 6 bases and J dropped 1 base, with 9 bases sitting between them. Germline CDR1 is SGHTA and CDR2 is FQGTGA. The CDR3 sequence is 14 residues long. The CDR3 is CASSSTRNTGELFF. CDR3 DNA: TGTGCCAGCAGTTCGACAAGGAACACCGGGGAGCTGTTTTTT.

The rearrangement joins TRBV5-1 to TRBJ1-6, with D possibly matching TRBD1 (5 bases). Germline V gene lookup returns CDR1 SGHRS and CDR2 YFSETQ. The CDR3 is 15 residues long. Trimming took off 4 bases at V and 9 bases at J, with 17 bases between the two ends. The CDR3 sequence: CASSAPGGTASPLHF. The DNA of the CDR3 is TGCGCCAGCAGCGCCCCGGGGGGGACCGCTTCACCCCTCCACTTT.

The gene calls are TRBV7-3 and TRBJ2-7, with TRBD1 matching 8 bases. Germline V gene data show CDR1 as SGHTA and CDR2 as FQGTGA. This CDR3 comprises 13 residues. Trimming took 5 bases from V and 8 from J; bases not matched to a gene: 8. For the CDR3, the DNA is TGTGCCAGCAGCGTGACTACAGGGGGAAAGCAGTACTTC. Residues: CASSVTTGGKQYF.

This rearrangement joins TRBV28 to TRBJ2-5; 7 positions agree with TRBD1. Germline V lookup: CDR1 MDHEN, CDR2 SYDVKM. J lost 2 bases, V lost 6 bases, and 9 bases had no gene match. The CDR3 is made up of 15 amino acids. The DNA of the CDR3 is TGTGCCAGCAGGGATAGGACAGGTGGACAAGAGACCCAGTACTTC. This codes for CASRDRTGGQETQYF.

This chain's CDR3 is CASSPGYNEQFF. CDR3 bases: TGTGCCAGCAGCCCAGGTTACAATGAGCAGTTCTTC. The rearrangement uses TRBV5-4 and TRBJ2-1, with D unclear. The germline CDR1 and CDR2 sequences are SGHNT and YYREEE (reference sequence). The CDR3 sequence is 12 residues long. Trimming cost V 4 bases and J 4 bases, with 6 bases left between them.

This chain uses TRBV28 with TRBJ2-1; TRBD1 might be the D (6 bases). V was clipped by 6 bases and J by 3 bases, with 9 bases between them. Germline CDR1 and CDR2: MDHEN and SYDVKM. There are 13 residues in the CDR3. CDR3 in DNA: TGTGCCAGCAGGGGGGCTTTCTACAATGAGCAGTTCTTC. As protein: CASRGAFYNEQFF.

The V gene is TRBV4-3, the J gene TRBJ2-3; 8 positions agree with TRBD2. There are 21 residues in the CDR3. Unmatched junction bases numbered 19, after V lost 0 bases and J lost 2 bases. Per germline, CDR1 LGHNA and CDR2 YSLEER. CDR3 DNA sequence: TGCGCCAGCAGCCAAGACCTACCGGATGAGCGGGAGCTCCTGATCACAGATACGCAGTATTTT. As protein: CASSQDLPDERELLITDTQYF.

This clone was seen once. V is TRBV4-3 and J is TRBJ1-4; D ambiguous. Trimming pared 0 bases from V and 4 bases from J, leaving 9 bases between. The V gene's germline CDR1 is LGHNA and CDR2 YSLEER. The CDR3 extends over 15 amino acids. CDR3 amino acids: CASSQDAALNEKLFF. The CDR3 nucleotides are TGCGCCAGCAGCCAAGACGCAGCGCTTAATGAAAAACTGTTTTTT.

This chain connects TRBV7-9 to TRBJ1-1; a possible D gene is TRBD1 (5 bases). Germline loops: CDR1 SEHNR, CDR2 FQNEAQ (reference sequence). The CDR3 extends over 14 amino acids. V dropped 2 bases and J dropped 1 base, with 8 bases sitting between them. The CDR3 is CASSLLQGNTEAFF. CDR3 sequence (DNA): TGTGCCAGCAGCTTACTTCAGGGGAACACTGAAGCTTTCTTT. The entire variable domain, with the rest obtained from reference TRBV7-9 and TRBJ1-1, is as follows: DTGVSQNPRHKITKRGQNVTFRCDPISEHNRLYWYRQTLGQGPEFLTYFQNEAQLEKSRLLSDRFSAERPKGSFSTLEIQRTEQGDSAMYLCASSLLQGNTEAFFGQGTRLTVV.

The CDR3 sequence is CASSERTSGRGQFF. The CDR3 DNA is TGTGCCAGCAGCGAACGAACTAGCGGGAGGGGGCAGTTCTTC. The chain carries TRBV7-2 and TRBJ2-1, with 13 bases identical to TRBD2. CDR3 length: 14 residues. Germline CDR1 is SGHTA and CDR2 is FQGNSA. The trim removed 5 bases at V and 12 bases at J, leaving 7 bases unmatched. Variable domain in full (rest from reference TRBV7-2 and TRBJ2-1): GAGVSQSPSNKVTEKGKDVELRCDPISGHTALYWYRQSLGQGLEFLIYFQGNSAPDKSGLPSDRFSAERTGGSVSTLTIQRTQQEDSAVYLCASSERTSGRGQFFGPGTRLTVL.

The genes are TRBV19 and TRBJ1-1; TRBD1 matches 10 bases. The germline V gene encodes CDR1 LNHDA and CDR2 SQIVND (reference sequence). Germline trimming cut 7 bases from V and 5 bases from J; bases unmatched to any gene: 7. CDR3 length: 14 residues. CDR3 residues: CASKGGQGWTEAFF. CDR3 sequence (DNA): TGTGCCAGTAAAGGGGGACAGGGGTGGACTGAAGCTTTCTTT.